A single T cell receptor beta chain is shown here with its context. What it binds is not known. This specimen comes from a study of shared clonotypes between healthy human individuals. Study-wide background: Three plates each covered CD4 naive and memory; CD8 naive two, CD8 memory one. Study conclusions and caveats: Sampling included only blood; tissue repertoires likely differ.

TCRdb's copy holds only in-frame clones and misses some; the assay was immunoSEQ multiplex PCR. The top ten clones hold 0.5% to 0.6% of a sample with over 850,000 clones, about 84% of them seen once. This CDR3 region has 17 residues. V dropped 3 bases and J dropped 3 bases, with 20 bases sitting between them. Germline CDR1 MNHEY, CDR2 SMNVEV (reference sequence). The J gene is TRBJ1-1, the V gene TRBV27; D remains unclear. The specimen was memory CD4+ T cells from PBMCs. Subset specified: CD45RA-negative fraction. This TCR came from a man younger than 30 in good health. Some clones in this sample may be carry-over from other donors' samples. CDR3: CASSFHNWPPGDTEAFF. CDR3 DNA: TGTGCCAGCAGTTTTCACAATTGGCCACCTGGGGACACTGAAGCTTTCTTT.